This passage covers 7 T cell receptor beta chains from one sample sequenced in a study of beta chain features in type 1 diabetes (dated by TCRdb to the late 2010s). Library creation used the immunoSEQ multiplex PCR assay. All of the isolated RNA was reverse transcribed with the High Capacity cDNA Reverse Transcription Kit, so expressed TCRB transcripts were sequenced. TCRdb's version of the immuneACCESS table is confined to in-frame rearrangements and falls short of the full clone set. An unresolved V gene accounts for under half of the shortfall where checked; the remainder is of unknown origin. This sample comprises around 650,000 clones, over 10% of them detected only once. Over 0.1% of the sample rests with the top ten. Antigens of these TCRs are unknown. Paper-wide results and their limitations: A moderate but significant shortening of TCRB CDR3 length was observed in type 1 diabetes patients in all four CD4+ subsets.

What was sequenced was naive CD4+ T cells from blood. This specimen's cell subset or site label, per the study, means: true naive CD4+ T cells. These receptor sequences come from a man aged 30 to 45 with type 1 diabetes.

The rearrangement joins TRBV4-3 to TRBJ2-5, with D unresolved. The germline CDR1 and CDR2 sequences are LGHNA and YSLEER. The V end was cut by 1 base, the J end by 1 base, with 13 bases between. The CDR3 contains 16 residues. The CDR3 region is CASSQGNGASQETQYF. The CDR3 DNA reads as TGCGCCAGCAGCCAAGGGAATGGAGCATCCCAAGAGACCCAGTACTTC.

CDR3 DNA: TGTGCCAGCAATCGGGGTACTAATGAAAAACTGTTTTTT. Translated, it gives CASNRGTNEKLFF. This chain connects TRBV7-2 to TRBJ1-4; D not resolved. Trimming shortened V by 7 bases and J by 2 bases, and 8 bases separated the two germline ends. The CDR3 has 13 residues. The V gene's germline CDR1 is SGHTA and CDR2 FQGNSA.

The rearrangement joins TRBV9 to TRBJ2-7; perhaps TRBD2 as D (6 bases). CDR1 SGDLS and CDR2 YYNGEE come from the germline V gene. CDR3 length: 16 amino acids. Trimming took 0 bases from V and 3 from J, leaving 16 bases between them. The CDR3: CASSVEYGGGIYEQYF. Here the CDR3 DNA reads TGTGCCAGCAGCGTAGAATATGGGGGAGGTATCTACGAGCAGTACTTC.

The rearrangement uses TRBV5-4 and TRBJ1-4; 7 bases map to TRBD1. V lost 4 bases and J lost 2; bases outside the gene matches: 2. CDR1 and CDR2 (germline): SGHNT, YYREEE (reference sequence). This CDR3 comprises 14 residues. CDR3 sequence (DNA): TGTGCCAGCAGCCTACAGGGGACTAATGAAAAACTGTTTTTT. Amino acid sequence: CASSLQGTNEKLFF.

The genes are TRBV6-5 and TRBJ2-7; 10 bases fit TRBD1. This CDR3 region has 15 residues. Per germline, CDR1 MNHEY and CDR2 SVGAGI. After removal of 3 bases from V and 5 bases from J, the junction contained 7 bases not matched to a gene. CDR3 amino acids: CASSYRRDRGDEQYF. DNA of the CDR3: TGTGCCAGCAGTTATCGGCGGGACAGGGGCGACGAGCAGTACTTC.

The V and J genes are TRBV10-3 and TRBJ2-3; TRBD2 might be the D (5 bases). Germline values: CDR1 ENHRY, CDR2 SYGVKD. Trimming stripped 0 bases from V and 6 bases from J, with 10 bases between. The CDR3 spans 14 residues. The CDR3 spells CAISESTDSDTQYF. The CDR3 DNA sequence: TGTGCCATCAGTGAGTCGACGGACTCCGATACGCAGTATTTT.

This clone has only a few counts. V usage is TRBV2 and J usage is TRBJ2-3, with 9 bases aligning to TRBD2. The trim removed 4 bases at V and 4 bases at J, leaving 6 bases unmatched. Per germline, CDR1 SNHLY and CDR2 FYNNEI. This CDR3 has 15 amino acids. CDR3 sequence: CASSVRRGGADTQYF. CDR3 coding DNA: TGTGCCAGCAGTGTGAGGCGGGGGGGCGCAGATACGCAGTATTTT.